This TCR beta chain originates from a study of cytomegalovirus exposure and HLA in healthy donors. Germline loops: CDR1 LNHDA, CDR2 SQIVND (reference sequence). The CDR3 covers 14 residues. V gave up 9 bases and J gave up 4 bases; unmatched junction bases: 8. Vbeta (60) and Jbeta (13) primers were used in the PCR. Profiled with immunoSEQ multiplex PCR; TCRdb holds only in-frame clones, not every one. The sample records under 150,000 clones, under 90% being singletons. Source material: PBMCs. The chain is built from TRBV19 and TRBJ1-5; 8 bases agree with TRBD1. The receptor was isolated from a man aged 18 to 30 in good health and CMV-seronegative. Here the CDR3 DNA reads TGTGCCAGGGGGAGGCAGGGGGCGAATCAGCCCCAGCATTTT. This codes for CARGRQGANQPQHF. Full variable domain (rest looked up from reference TRBV19 and TRBJ1-5): DGGITQSPKYLFRKEGQNVTLSCEQNLNHDAMYWYRQDPGQGLRLIYYSQIVNDFQKGDIAEGYSVSREKKESFPLTVTSAQKNPTAFYLCARGRQGANQPQHFGDGTRLSIL.